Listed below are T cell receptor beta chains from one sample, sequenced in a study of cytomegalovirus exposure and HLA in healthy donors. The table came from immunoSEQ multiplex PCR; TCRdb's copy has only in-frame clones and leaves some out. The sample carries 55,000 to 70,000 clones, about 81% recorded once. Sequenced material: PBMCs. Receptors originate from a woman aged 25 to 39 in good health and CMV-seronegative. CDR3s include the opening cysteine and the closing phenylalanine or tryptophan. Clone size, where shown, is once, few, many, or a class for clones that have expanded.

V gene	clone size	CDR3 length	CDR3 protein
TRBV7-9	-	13	CASSSEAGLEAFF
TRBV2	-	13	CASSEASYNEQFF
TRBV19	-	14	CASSIPRRNTEAFF
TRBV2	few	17	CASSVPFSGYRTDTQYF
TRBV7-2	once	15	CASSWTSGNTGELFF
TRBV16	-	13	CASSQLANTEAFF
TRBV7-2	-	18	CASSRGLAGGPRTGELFF
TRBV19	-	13	CASSFSTYNEQFF
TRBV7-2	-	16	CASSLGGQGTNEKLFF
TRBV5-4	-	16	CASGTSGRARSYEQYF